Listed here are 13 T cell receptor beta chains from one sample, sequenced in a study of CD4 T cells in relation to SARS-CoV-2 and coronaviruses. Profiled with immunoSEQ multiplex PCR; TCRdb holds only in-frame clones, not every one. The sample includes tens of thousands of clones, 75% to 90% of them seen just once. Unexposed donor CD4+ T cells date from about 2011-2018, before the COVID-19 pandemic. The sample taken for sequencing was memory CD4+ T cells from PBMCs. These receptors all come from a human donor in good health.

Here the CDR3 reads CATSDFPAGANEQFF. The CDR3 nucleotides are TGTGCCACCAGTGATTTTCCTGCGGGAGCAAATGAGCAGTTCTTC. J is TRBJ2-1 and V is TRBV24-1; 7 nucleotides align to TRBD2. Germline assignment: CDR1 KGHDR and CDR2 SFDVKD. J lost 7 bases, V lost 1 base, and 6 bases had no gene match. This CDR3 spans 15 amino acids.

This clone is a singleton in its sample. The chain has TRBV2 and TRBJ2-3; TRBD2 aligns across 13 bases. Trimming cost V 5 bases and J 2 bases; bases outside gene matches: 7. The CDR3 covers 17 residues. Germline CDR1 is SNHLY and CDR2 is FYNNEI. CDR3 in amino acids: CASSRTSGRGVTDTQYF. As DNA, the CDR3 is TGTGCCAGCAGTCGGACTAGCGGGAGAGGGGTCACAGATACGCAGTATTTT. Full variable domain (outside the CDR3, taken from reference TRBV2 and TRBJ2-3): EPEVTQTPSHQVTQMGQEVILRCVPISNHLYFYWYRQILGQKVEFLVSFYNNEISEKSEIFDDQFSVERPDGSNFTLKIRSTKLEDSAMYFCASSRTSGRGVTDTQYFGPGTRLTVL.

V and J are TRBV11-2 and TRBJ2-3; TRBD2 agrees at 8 bases. CDR3 size: 15 residues. Germline CDR1 SGHAT, CDR2 FQNNGV. Trimming removed 5 bases from V and 2 bases from J; junction bases left unmatched: 6. For the CDR3, the DNA is TGTGCCAGCAGCACCTTAGCGGGGTTCACAGATACGCAGTATTTT. It is translated as CASSTLAGFTDTQYF. Together with reference TRBV11-2 and TRBJ2-3, the CDR3 gives the full variable domain: EAGVAQSPRYKIIEKRQSVAFWCNPISGHATLYWYQQILGQGPKLLIQFQNNGVVDDSQLPKDRFSAERLKGVDSTLKIQPAKLEDSAVYLCASSTLAGFTDTQYFGPGTRLTVL.

V usage is TRBV4-1 and J usage is TRBJ1-6; no clear D gene. CDR1 and CDR2 (germline): MGHRA, YSYEKL. The CDR3 loop spans 15 amino acids. V dropped 2 bases and J dropped 5 bases, with 10 bases sitting between them. CDR3 region: CASSQKQINNSPLHF. The CDR3 DNA is TGCGCCAGCAGCCAAAAACAAATAAATAATTCACCCCTCCACTTT.

This clone was observed once. The V and J genes are TRBV4-1 and TRBJ2-7, with a weak D call TRBD2 (7 bases). This CDR3 is 19 amino acids long. V was cut by 0 bases and J by 0 bases, with 21 bases left in between. In germline, CDR1 is MGHRA, CDR2 YSYEKL. CDR3 sequence: CASSQERAGAEMSSYEQYF. The CDR3 nucleotides read TGCGCCAGCAGCCAAGAGAGGGCGGGGGCTGAGATGAGCTCCTACGAGCAGTACTTC.

The rearrangement links TRBV9 to TRBJ1-5; tentative D call: TRBD1 (5 bases). Trimming left V 4 bases short and J 5 bases short, with 13 bases between. From germline, CDR1 is SGDLS and CDR2 YYNGEE. The CDR3 spans 14 residues. CDR3 sequence: CASSKGLVDQPQHF. CDR3 DNA: TGTGCCAGCAGCAAGGGGCTCGTGGATCAGCCCCAGCATTTT.

By share of the sample, this clone is medium-sized. This chain joins TRBV19 and TRBJ2-1, with D possibly called TRBD1 or TRBD2 (5 bases each). Germline-derived CDR1 and CDR2 are LNHDA and SQIVND (reference sequence). This CDR3 has 16 amino acids. The V gene lost 4 bases and the J gene lost 3 bases, with 16 bases spanning the gap. Written as DNA, the CDR3 is TGTGCCAGTAGTAAGCTCGAGGGGCCCCTCTACAATGAGCAGTTCTTC. Encoded protein: CASSKLEGPLYNEQFF.

Here the CDR3 reads CASSLGSGLAAGELFF. DNA of the CDR3: TGTGCCAGCAGCTTAGGTTCAGGACTAGCGGCCGGGGAGCTGTTTTTT. This rearrangement joins TRBV11-2 to TRBJ2-2; the match to TRBD2 covers 10 bases. The junction had 5 bases not matched to a gene; V was cut back by 1 base and J by 6 bases. Germline assignment: CDR1 SGHAT and CDR2 FQNNGV. The CDR3 loop spans 16 amino acids.

V is TRBV12-5 and J is TRBJ2-6; 11 bases are shared with TRBD1. The germline gives CDR1 LGHNT, CDR2 FRNRAP. The CDR3 runs to 18 residues. V lost 6 bases and J lost 0; bases outside the gene matches: 7. CDR3 residues: CASGFSGTGGSGANVLTF. CDR3 sequence (DNA): TGTGCTAGTGGCTTCTCCGGGACAGGGGGCTCTGGGGCCAACGTCCTGACTTTC.

This chain links TRBV12-3 or TRBV12-4 with TRBJ2-3; the D is unclear. This CDR3 has 12 residues. Trimming removed 5 bases at V and 0 bases at J, with 3 bases between. DNA of the CDR3: TGTGCCAGCAGTATAAGCACAGATACGCAGTATTTT. Translation: CASSISTDTQYF.

The chain carries TRBV3-1 (or the pseudogene TRBV3-2) and TRBJ1-4; D is uncertain. CDR1 and CDR2 from the germline V gene are LGHDT and YNNKEL (reference sequence). The CDR3 spans 15 residues. V lost 0 bases and J 8 bases, leaving 13 bases between the germline ends. The CDR3: CASSQDAGTSEKLFF. CDR3 DNA sequence: TGTGCCAGCAGCCAAGATGCAGGCACTAGCGAAAAACTGTTTTTT.

This chain links TRBV5-1 with TRBJ1-1, with D perhaps matching TRBD1 (5 bases). The germline CDR1 and CDR2 sequences are SGHRS and YFSETQ. The CDR3 runs 14 residues. Trimming left V 0 bases short and J 1 base short, with 7 bases between. This chain's CDR3 is CASSLGGGNTEAFF. The CDR3 DNA reads TGCGCCAGCAGCTTGGGTGGGGGGAACACTGAAGCTTTCTTT.

J is TRBJ1-1 and V is TRBV7-6; 8 nucleotides agree with TRBD1. J gave up 1 base and V 4 bases, and 8 bases lay outside the gene matches. The length of the CDR3 is 16 residues. CDR1 is SGHVS, CDR2 FNYEAQ, per germline. In DNA form, the CDR3 reads TGTGCCAGCAGCTCAGAAAGACAGGGGAGGAACACTGAAGCTTTCTTT. Translating gives CASSSERQGRNTEAFF.